This TCR beta chain emerged from a study of Graves' ophthalmopathy and Graves' hyperthyroidism. Study-level points and caveats: Ophthalmopathy progression prediction by the model yielded a sensitivity of about 69% and a specificity of 72.22%.

This clonotype has a handful of counts. What it binds is unknown. V lost 7 bases, J lost 5 bases, and 14 bases lay in between. The CDR3 sequence is 13 residues long. The V gene's germline CDR1 is SNHLY and CDR2 FYNNEI. TCR beta CDR3 regions were amplified from RNA transcripts. HTBI primers served in a first-round RT-PCR, which a second-round multiplex PCR followed. TCRdb reanalysed the multiplex PCR reads using MiXCR and keeps one entry per CDR3 protein. This sample has hundreds of thousands of distinct CDR3 sequences; 21% occur once, and the top ten carry 2.5% to 3%. Other autoimmune diseases, uncontrolled infections, pregnancy or lactation led to the exclusion of patients.

The TCR sequence derives from a woman aged 18-30 years with stable Graves' hyperthyroidism. The V gene is TRBV2, the J gene TRBJ2-5, with D unresolved. The sample comprised peripheral blood. The CDR3 reads CASNIRPSETQYF. CDR3 in DNA: TGTGCCAGCAATATTAGACCTTCGGAGACCCAGTACTTC.